This T cell receptor (beta chain) was identified during a study of CD8+CD57+ T cells in acquired aplastic anemia. Overall study: Across the sorted CD4+ and CD8+ cells, DNA amounts averaged approximately 3 ug.

With regard to this clonotype: Its antigen remains unknown.

Study conclusions and caveats: Roughly 27 shared CD8+ CDR3s appeared highly expressed within patients' immunodominant clones. Any difference that existed in CD8+ Simpson's diversity between patients and controls was not significant.

Both TCR beta VDJ combination and CDR3 sequence profiling were carried out. Genomic DNA was the template for this profiling. MiXCR, run by TCRdb on the reads, gives a single entry per CDR3 protein. This table holds under 200,000 distinct CDR3 sequences, 55% to 70% found once. CDR1 and CDR2 (germline): SGHRS, YFSETQ. The CDR3 sequence is 16 residues long. V lost 4 bases, J lost 1 base, and 14 bases lay in between. The TCR sequence derives from a human donor in good health. What was sequenced was sorted CD4+, CD8+, or CD8+CD57+ T cells (not recorded which) from PBMCs. This chain uses TRBV5-1 with TRBJ2-2, with D possibly being TRBD1 or TRBD2 (5 bases each). CDR3 nucleotide sequence: TGCGCCAGCAGCCCCGGGACCAGGGAGAACACCGGGGAGCTGTTTTTT. It encodes CASSPGTRENTGELFF.